A single sample gave rise to the 4 T cell receptor beta chains below, sequenced in a study of human CD8 memory T cell subsets. The TCR beta sequencing libraries came from UMI-labeled 5' RACE. For each CDR3 protein, TCRdb gives one entry from its re-call of the 5' RACE reads, without DNA. Across 5,000 or so distinct CDR3 sequences, the top ten clones capture around 25% of the sample. Specimen: CD8+ T cells from PBMCs. Every receptor here comes from a human donor in good health.

Frequency places this clonotype as medium-sized. The chain couples TRBV4-2 to TRBJ2-3; TCRdb's assignment of TRBD2 cannot be checked, as there is no DNA. Germline V gene data show CDR1 as LGHNA and CDR2 as YNFKEQ. The CDR3 loop spans 21 amino acids. This chain's CDR3 is CASSHPIGVTTSGGSTDTQYF.

The V call is TRBV30, the J call TRBJ1-5; TCRdb proposes TRBD1, but this gene call is untestable without DNA. Germline V gives CDR1 GTSNPN, CDR2 SVGIG (reference sequence). The CDR3 totals 16 residues. CDR3 loop: CAWSAKSGGGNQPQHF.

The CDR3: CASSDSTGTDTQYF. This sequence joins TRBV6-4 and TRBJ2-3; absent DNA, TCRdb's TRBD1 call cannot be checked. The CDR3 has 14 amino acids. Germline V gene data show CDR1 as MRHNA and CDR2 as SNTAGT.

Its frequency marks this clonotype as large. V is TRBV6-4 and J is TRBJ1-1; as DNA is missing, the TRBD1 call by TCRdb cannot be tested. The germline V gene encodes CDR1 MRHNA and CDR2 SNTAGT. The CDR3 runs 14 residues. This CDR3 is CASSQGADRREAFF.